This paragraph reports one T cell receptor beta chain. There is no known antigen for this receptor. Base qualities are not at hand, and no much larger clone is one base apart. Stable Graves' hyperthyroidism was defined as the absence of progression to ophthalmopathy over 18 months of follow-up. Hyperthyroidism patients were newly diagnosed, had a disease duration of under 2 months, and were aged 18 to 65 years. Any patient with an uncontrolled infection, another autoimmune disease, pregnancy or lactation was excluded. Clinical symptoms, serum thyroxine and TRAb, thyroid ultrasound, and orbital computed tomography formed the basis for the diagnoses. Ficoll-Paque density gradient centrifugation was used to isolate PBMCs from 8 to 10 ml of fresh peripheral blood. Trizol reagent was used to extract total RNA, and RNA quality was then checked on an Agilent 2100 Bioanalyzer. According to the germline V gene, CDR1 reads MNHNS and CDR2 reads SASEGT. Trimming leaves V shorter by 5 bases and J shorter by 7 bases, with the junction holding 17 bases beyond the gene matches. Its CDR3 holds 18 amino acids, cysteine through phenylalanine. Only the CDR3 region is kept as DNA, spanning 54 bases read in frame from base 1.

This entry belongs to a study of T cells in Graves' hyperthyroidism and ophthalmopathy (dated by TCRdb to between 2018 and 2020). Regarding the complete study: Peripheral blood was sampled at the time of initial diagnosis, prior to any treatment. To identify TCR V-J signatures that set the groups apart, the researchers used a discovery cohort of about a hundred patients, made up of 40 to 45 with Graves' ophthalmopathy and some 56 with stable Graves' hyperthyroidism. The 100 or so discovery patients were divided at random into training and test sets in a 7:3 ratio. Prospective prediction of ophthalmopathy was tested in an independent validation cohort consisting of 18 hyperthyroidism patients and more than 15 patients who later progressed to ophthalmopathy. Following sampling, methimazole starting at 30 mg daily was given to hyperthyroidism patients, and high-dose intravenous methylprednisolone was given to ophthalmopathy patients. Thyroid tissue and blood T-cell repertoires from more than five Graves' hyperthyroidism patients were also compared in the study. The paper describes TCR Vbeta CDR3 sequencing of 135 peripheral blood samples, made up of some 40 ophthalmopathy patients, roughly 72 hyperthyroidism patients and around 17 progressor patients.

The TCR beta CDR3 regions were amplified from RNA transcripts. For the first round of RT-PCR on the TCR CDR3, the HTBI primer set was used together with the Qiagen OneStep RT-PCR kit. A second multiplex PCR round built the libraries, followed by size selection and purification. Sequencing of the libraries was done on an Illumina HiSeq2000 using paired-end 100 bp reads. The paper's processing steps were these. SOAPnuke was used to process the raw data, throwing out any read that contained adapters or uncalled bases, had a mean Phred below 15, or lacked an exact constant-primer or identifier match. High-quality paired reads were merged using COPE v1.2.5, and each unique nucleotide sequence was defined as a clonotype. MiTCR v1.1 was used to align clonotypes to the IMGT TRBV, TRBD and TRBJ reference segments. Analysis was restricted to V-J combinations with a frequency above 0.0001, which covered over 98% of repertoires. The TCS score was defined as the ratio of F50 (clonal expansion) to E x V (chaos), calculated using BLOSUM62-based TCRdist between CDR3 peptides within each V-J. Welch's t-statistics and random forest reduced 514 V-J features to 10 to 15, which were used in a naive Bayes classifier (R e1071). TCRdb reprocessed the public reads (quality trimming at Q25 with fastp, clone calling with MiXCR) and kept in-frame beta chains. Here each entry gathers all rows of one CDR3 protein and keeps the most common genes and DNA. The V and J calls follow TCRdb's processing rather than the paper's. In all, the sample holds about 500,000 distinct CDR3 sequences, and about 15% of those were seen once. Together, the top ten hold less than 20% of the sample.

Results and caveats for the whole study, not just this receptor: In validation, the model predicted progression to ophthalmopathy with 55% to 71% sensitivity and 72.22% specificity, a median of about 6 months before onset. Most expanded thyroid clonotypes (frequency above 0.001) were also found in blood, which suggests that blood repertoires may mirror thyroid immune responses. No statistical method was used to fix the sample size in advance, and group allocation was not hidden from the investigators. A model built on a 13 V-J signature distinguished ophthalmopathy from stable hyperthyroidism, reaching approximately 89% sensitivity and around 81% specificity in cross-validation and 80%/75% in testing.

This sequence was found in a woman in her late teens or twenties with Graves' hyperthyroidism. The V and J genes are TRBV6-1 and TRBJ2-3, with 11 bases matching TRBD2. The sequenced sample consisted of blood. The bases are TGTGCCAGCAGTTCCCTTAGCGGGAGGGCCCGGGTGTCGAATACGCAGTATTTT. It encodes CASSSLSGRARVSNTQYF.